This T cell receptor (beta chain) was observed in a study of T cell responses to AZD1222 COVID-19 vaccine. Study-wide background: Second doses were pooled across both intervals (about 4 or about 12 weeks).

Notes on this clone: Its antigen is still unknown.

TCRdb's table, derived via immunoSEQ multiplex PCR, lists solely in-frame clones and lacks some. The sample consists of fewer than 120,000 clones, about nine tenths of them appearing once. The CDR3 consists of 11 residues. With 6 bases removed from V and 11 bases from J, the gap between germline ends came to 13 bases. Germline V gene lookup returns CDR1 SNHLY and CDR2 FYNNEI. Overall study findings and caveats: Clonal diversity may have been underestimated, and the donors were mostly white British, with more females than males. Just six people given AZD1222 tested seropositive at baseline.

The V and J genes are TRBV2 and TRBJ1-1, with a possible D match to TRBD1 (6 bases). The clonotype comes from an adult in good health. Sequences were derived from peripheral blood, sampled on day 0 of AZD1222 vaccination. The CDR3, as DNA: TGTGCCAGCAGACAGGGTCGTAGGGCTTTCTTT. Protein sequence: CASRQGRRAFF.